Included here is one T cell receptor (beta chain) sequence, with context. This sample was taken from a study of control samples from healthy donors and cancer patients. The assay was immunoSEQ multiplex PCR, and TCRdb's table has in-frame clones only and misses some. The sample lists 70,000 or so clones; roughly 86% were seen once. CDR1 and CDR2 (germline): SEHNR, FQNEAQ (reference sequence). The ends were cut back, 3 bases at V and 5 bases at J, with 3 bases in the middle. The CDR3 totals 11 residues. This receptor was identified in a man aged 60 to 75 with lung cancer. This chain connects TRBV7-9 to TRBJ2-3; D gene unclear. The material sequenced was PBMCs. CDR3 protein: CASSFGDTQYF. The DNA of the CDR3 is TGTGCCAGCAGCTTCGGAGATACGCAGTATTTT. Together with reference TRBV7-9 and TRBJ2-3, the CDR3 gives the full variable domain: DTGVSQNPRHKITKRGQNVTFRCDPISEHNRLYWYRQTLGQGPEFLTYFQNEAQLEKSRLLSDRFSAERPKGSFSTLEIQRTEQGDSAMYLCASSFGDTQYFGPGTRLTVL.